The 5 T cell receptor beta chains listed next were all sequenced from one sample in a study of tumor-infiltrating lymphocytes in primary liver carcinoma (dated by TCRdb to 2015 to 2018). Total RNA and DNA were co-extracted from roughly 20-30 mg of bulk tissue with the AllPrep DNA/RNA mini kit, without cell sorting. Sequencing relied on an Illumina HiSeq 2500. A constant-region primer and ProtoScript II reverse transcriptase were used to reverse-transcribe TCRbeta-specific cDNA from about 500 ng total RNA. Construction of the TCRbeta libraries relied on three nested rounds of multiplex PCR, following a slightly modified ARM-PCR procedure. Multiplex TRBV1-TRBV30 forward primers and a Cbeta reverse primer were used in the first two PCR rounds, each of which was run for around 10 cycles. TCRdb passed the public sequencing reads through fastp at Q25 and MiXCR, retaining productive beta sequences. Each entry merges the rows of one CDR3 protein and shows their most common DNA and genes. The sample table holds about 59,000 distinct CDR3 sequences, of which 70% to 85% were seen once. Roughly 60% of the sample is taken by the ten largest.

The sample was liver tumor tissue from sampling region 2. The cell subset or site label, as the study defines it: tumor region T2, inferior pole. The receptors here all came from a man aged 40-50 years with primary liver carcinoma and hepatitis B virus infection.

Comment on this clonotype: Lacking the conserved final phenylalanine or tryptophan, this CDR3 likely reflects a read error. The J gene is TRBJ2-3, the V gene TRBV7-8, with D perhaps TRBD1 or TRBD2 (5 bases each). Germline V gives CDR1 SGHVS, CDR2 FQNEAQ. The CDR3 has 16 amino acids. V lost 7 bases and J lost 2, with 19 bases in between. The CDR3 region has the DNA TGTGCCAGCACCCTCAAGGGGACGCAGAACACAGATACGCAGTATTCT. It codes for CASTLKGTQNTDTQYS.

Comment on this clonotype: At one end the junction does not follow the germline gene, possibly because of a read error. V gene TRBV5-5 combines with J gene TRBJ2-1; tentative D call: TRBD1 (6 bases). CDR3 length: 15 amino acids. From germline, CDR1 is SGHKS and CDR2 YYEKEE (reference sequence). CDR3 in DNA: TGTGACAGCAGCCCTGGACAGTGTTCCTACAATGAGGAGTTCTTC. Translated, it gives CDSSPGQCSYNEEFF.

DNA for the CDR3: TGTGCCATCGGCGCTACAGGGGTCAATGAAAAACTGTTTTTT. This encodes CAIGATGVNEKLFF. The chain is built from TRBV11-2 and TRBJ1-4; 7 bases agree with TRBD1. J lost 5 bases, V lost 10 bases, and 10 bases had no gene match. This CDR3 spans 14 amino acids. Germline V CDR1 and CDR2: SGHAT, FQNNGV. Looking up the rest from reference TRBV11-2 and TRBJ1-4 gives the full variable domain: EAGVAQSPRYKIIEKRQSVAFWCNPISGHATLYWYQQILGQGPKLLIQFQNNGVVDDSQLPKDRFSAERLKGVDSTLKIQPAKLEDSAVYLCAIGATGVNEKLFFGSGTQLSVL.

Concerning this clonotype itself: Compared with germline, one end of the junction differs, possibly owing to a read error. The V call is TRBV5-1, the J call TRBJ2-3; D might be TRBD2 (6 bases). The CDR3 runs 15 residues. Germline V gene lookup returns CDR1 SGHRS and CDR2 YFSETQ. The CDR3 protein is CASSLEAGLGDTLYF. CDR3 DNA: TGCGCCAGCAGCTTGGAGGCGGGATTGGGAGATACGCTGTATTTT.

There are a few counts of this clonotype. This CDR3 is missing its conserved last phenylalanine or tryptophan, likely due to a read error. The chain couples TRBV12-3 or TRBV12-4 to TRBJ2-7, with TRBD2 matching 10 bases. This CDR3 contains 14 residues. The CDR3 loop reads CASSLAGENYEQYS. As DNA, the CDR3 is TGTGCCAGCAGTCTAGCGGGAGAGAACTACGAGCAGTACTCA.